This TCR beta chain was observed in a study of T-cell memory formation after mild COVID-19. About the research overall: TCR clusters were mostly confined to one donor each. Whole-study findings and limits: Clones that contracted from day 15 to 85 had balanced CD4/CD8; later expanders were CD4+ biased. Cross-reactive memory seemingly joined, as some responding clones were found in pre-infection memory.

From the 5' RACE reads, TCRdb called clonotypes with MiXCR, one entry per CDR3 protein. This sample carries over 300,000 distinct CDR3 sequences, more than 20% of them seen once, and the ten largest clones take under 25%. With 3 bases clipped from V and 3 bases from J, the junction kept 5 bases outside the gene matches. CDR1 is SEHNR, CDR2 FQNEAQ, per germline (reference sequence). This CDR3 is built from 14 residues. In its sample, this clonotype was seen a few times. The antigen is unknown. The TCR comes from a man aged 18 to 30 who had mild COVID-19 (a few samples of this study predate the infection). Cell type and time point are not known. The rearrangement links TRBV7-9 to TRBJ2-7; 7 bases agree with TRBD1. Sample: PBMCs or a T cell subset sorted from them (not recorded which). This CDR3 reads CASSLDGQVYEQYF. DNA for the CDR3: TGTGCCAGCAGCTTGGACGGACAGGTCTACGAGCAGTACTTC.